Described below is a single T cell receptor beta chain sequence and its context. The length of the CDR3 is 12 residues. Germline assignment: CDR1 MNHNS and CDR2 SASEGT. This specimen comes from a study of immune characterization of retroperitoneal liposarcoma. TCRdb redid the calling of the PCR reads with MiXCR, one entry per CDR3 protein. The data hold some 10,000 distinct CDR3 sequences, with roughly 26% observed a single time. Material for sequencing was tumor tissue. This chain joins TRBV6-1 and TRBJ1-3; D not certain. This receptor was taken from a male donor with retroperitoneal liposarcoma. CDR3 coding DNA: TGTGTCCTCGAAGGTGGCGGAAACACCATATATTTT. It is translated as CVLEGGGNTIYF.